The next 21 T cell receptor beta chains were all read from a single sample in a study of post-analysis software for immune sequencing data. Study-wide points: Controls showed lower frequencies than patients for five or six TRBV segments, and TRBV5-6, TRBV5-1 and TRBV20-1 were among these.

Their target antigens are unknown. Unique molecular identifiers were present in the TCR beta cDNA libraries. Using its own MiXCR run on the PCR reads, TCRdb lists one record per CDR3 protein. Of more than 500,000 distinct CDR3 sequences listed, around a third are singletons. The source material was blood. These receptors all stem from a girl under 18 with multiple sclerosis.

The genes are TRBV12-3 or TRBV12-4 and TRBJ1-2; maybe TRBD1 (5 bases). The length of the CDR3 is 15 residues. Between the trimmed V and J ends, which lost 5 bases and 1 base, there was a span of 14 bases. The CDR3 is CASSTGPTVNYGYTF. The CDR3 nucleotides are TGTGCCAGCAGTACCGGACCGACAGTTAACTATGGCTACACCTTC.

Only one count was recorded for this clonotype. CDR3 residues: CASSPEWGDEKLFF. CDR3 DNA: TGTGCCAGCAGTCCAGAGTGGGGGGATGAAAAACTGTTTTTT. The V gene is TRBV27, the J gene TRBJ1-4, with a weak D call TRBD1 (5 bases). CDR1 MNHEY and CDR2 SMNVEV come from the germline V gene (reference sequence). V lost 5 bases and J lost 6, with 13 bases in between. This CDR3 has 14 amino acids. The complete variable domain, with remaining parts taken from reference TRBV27 and TRBJ1-4, reads EAQVTQNPRYLITVTGKKLTVTCSQNMNHEYMSWYRQDPGLGLRQIYYSMNVEVTDKGDVPEGYKVSRKEKRNFPLILESPSPNQTSLYFCASSPEWGDEKLFFGSGTQLSVL.

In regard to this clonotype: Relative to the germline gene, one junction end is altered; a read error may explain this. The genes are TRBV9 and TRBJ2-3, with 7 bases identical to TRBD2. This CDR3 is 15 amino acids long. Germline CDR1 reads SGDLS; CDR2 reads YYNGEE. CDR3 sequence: CASSGIGGSTDTRYF. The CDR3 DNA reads TGTGCCAGCAGCGGAATCGGGGGGAGCACAGATACGCGGTATTTT.

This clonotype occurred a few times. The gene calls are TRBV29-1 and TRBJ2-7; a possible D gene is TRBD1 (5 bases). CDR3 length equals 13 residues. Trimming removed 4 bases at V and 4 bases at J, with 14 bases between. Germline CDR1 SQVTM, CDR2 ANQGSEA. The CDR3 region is CSVAPDSSYEQYF. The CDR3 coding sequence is TGCAGCGTTGCCCCCGACAGTTCGTACGAGCAGTACTTC.

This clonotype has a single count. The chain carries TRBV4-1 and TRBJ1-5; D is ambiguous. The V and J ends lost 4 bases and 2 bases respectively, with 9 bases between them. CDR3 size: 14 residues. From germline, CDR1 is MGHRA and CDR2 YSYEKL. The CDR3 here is CASSPKPGNQPQHF. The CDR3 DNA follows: TGCGCCAGCAGCCCCAAGCCCGGCAATCAGCCCCAGCATTTT.

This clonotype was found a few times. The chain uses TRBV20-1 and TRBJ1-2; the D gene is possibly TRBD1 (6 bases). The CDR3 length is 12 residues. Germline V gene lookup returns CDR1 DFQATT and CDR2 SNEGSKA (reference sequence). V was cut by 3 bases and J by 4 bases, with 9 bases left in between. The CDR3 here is CSASQQGYGYTF. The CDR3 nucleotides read TGCAGTGCTAGTCAACAGGGCTATGGCTACACCTTC.

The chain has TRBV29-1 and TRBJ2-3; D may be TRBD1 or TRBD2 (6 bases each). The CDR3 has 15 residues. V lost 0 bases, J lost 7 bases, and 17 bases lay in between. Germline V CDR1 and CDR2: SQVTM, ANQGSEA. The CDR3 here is CSVEDRGGPSHTQYF. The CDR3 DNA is TGCAGCGTTGAAGATCGTGGGGGGCCGTCACATACGCAGTATTTT.

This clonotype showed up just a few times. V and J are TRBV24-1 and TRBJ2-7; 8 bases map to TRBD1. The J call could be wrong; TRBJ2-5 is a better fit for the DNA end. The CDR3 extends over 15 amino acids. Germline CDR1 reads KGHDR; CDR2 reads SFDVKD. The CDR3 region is CATSDVGQGKETQYF. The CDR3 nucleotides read TGTGCCACCAGTGATGTAGGACAGGGAAAGGAGACCCAGTACTTC.

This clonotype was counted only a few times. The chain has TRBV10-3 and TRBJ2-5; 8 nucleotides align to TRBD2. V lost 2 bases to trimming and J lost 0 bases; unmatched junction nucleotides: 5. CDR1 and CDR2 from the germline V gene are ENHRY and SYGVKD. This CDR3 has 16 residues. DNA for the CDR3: TGTGCCATCAGTGAGGCGACTAGCGCCGACCAAGAGACCCAGTACTTC. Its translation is CAISEATSADQETQYF.

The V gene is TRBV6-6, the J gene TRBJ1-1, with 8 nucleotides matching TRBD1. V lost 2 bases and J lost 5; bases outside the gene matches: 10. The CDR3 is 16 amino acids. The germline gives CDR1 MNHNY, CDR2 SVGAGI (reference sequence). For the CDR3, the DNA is TGTGCCAGCAGTTACACCCTATTAAGGGACAGGACTGAAGCTTTCTTT. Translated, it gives CASSYTLLRDRTEAFF.

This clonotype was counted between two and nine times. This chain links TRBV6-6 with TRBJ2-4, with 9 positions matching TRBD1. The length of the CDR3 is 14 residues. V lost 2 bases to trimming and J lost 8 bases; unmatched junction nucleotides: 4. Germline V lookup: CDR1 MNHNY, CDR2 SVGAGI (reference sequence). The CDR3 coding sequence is TGTGCCAGCAGTTACCGGGACAGGGAATACATTCAGTACTTC. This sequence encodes CASSYRDREYIQYF.

CDR3 DNA: TGTGCCAGCAGTACCCAGAGGGGCCACTATGGCTACACCTTC. Protein: CASSTQRGHYGYTF. The V call is TRBV27, the J call TRBJ1-2, with TRBD1 as a possible D gene (5 bases). The CDR3 runs 14 residues. Germline assignment: CDR1 MNHEY and CDR2 SMNVEV (reference sequence). The ends were cut back, 5 bases at V and 3 bases at J, with 13 bases in the middle.

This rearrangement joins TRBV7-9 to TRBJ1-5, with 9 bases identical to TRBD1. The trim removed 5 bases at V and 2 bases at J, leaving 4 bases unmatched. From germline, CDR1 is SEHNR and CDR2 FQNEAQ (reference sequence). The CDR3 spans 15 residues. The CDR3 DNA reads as TGTGCCAGCAGCGGGACAGGGACGGGCAATCAGCCCCAGCATTTT. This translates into CASSGTGTGNQPQHF.

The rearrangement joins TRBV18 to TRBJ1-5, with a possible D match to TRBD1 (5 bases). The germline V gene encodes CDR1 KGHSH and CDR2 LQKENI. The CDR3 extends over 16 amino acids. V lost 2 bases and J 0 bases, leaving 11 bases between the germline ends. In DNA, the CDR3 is TGTGCCAGCTCACCAGCGACAGCTTTTAGCAATCAGCCCCAGCATTTT. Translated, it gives CASSPATAFSNQPQHF.

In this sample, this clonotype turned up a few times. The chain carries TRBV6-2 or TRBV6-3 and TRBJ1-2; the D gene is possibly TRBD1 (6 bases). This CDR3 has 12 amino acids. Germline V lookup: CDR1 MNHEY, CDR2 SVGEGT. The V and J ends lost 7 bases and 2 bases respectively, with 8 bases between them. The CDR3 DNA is TGTGCCAGCAACACAGGGAACTATGGCTACACCTTC. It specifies CASNTGNYGYTF.

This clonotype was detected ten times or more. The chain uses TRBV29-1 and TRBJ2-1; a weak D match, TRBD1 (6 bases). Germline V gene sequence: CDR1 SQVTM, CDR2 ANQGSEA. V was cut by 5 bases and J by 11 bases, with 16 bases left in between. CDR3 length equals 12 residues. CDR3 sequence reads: CSVQNREQKQFF. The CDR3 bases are TGCAGCGTTCAAAACAGGGAGCAAAAGCAGTTCTTC.

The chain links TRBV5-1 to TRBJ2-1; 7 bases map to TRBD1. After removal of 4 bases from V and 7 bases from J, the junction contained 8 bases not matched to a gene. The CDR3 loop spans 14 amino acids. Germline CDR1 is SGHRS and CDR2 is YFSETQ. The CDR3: CASSDPGQLNEQFF. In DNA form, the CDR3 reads TGCGCCAGCAGCGACCCGGGACAGTTAAATGAGCAGTTCTTC.

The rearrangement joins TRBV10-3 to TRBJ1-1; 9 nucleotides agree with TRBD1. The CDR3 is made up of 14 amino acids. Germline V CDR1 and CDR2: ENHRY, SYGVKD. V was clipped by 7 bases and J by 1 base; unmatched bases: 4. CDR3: CAIMGQGSNTEAFF. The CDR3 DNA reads TGTGCCATCATGGGACAGGGATCGAACACTGAAGCTTTCTTT.

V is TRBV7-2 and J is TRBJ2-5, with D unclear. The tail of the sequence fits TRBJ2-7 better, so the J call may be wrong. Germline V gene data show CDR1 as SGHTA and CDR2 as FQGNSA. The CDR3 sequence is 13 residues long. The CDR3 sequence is CASSFGPFYEQYF. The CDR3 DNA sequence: TGTGCCAGCAGCTTCGGGCCTTTCTACGAGCAGTACTTC.

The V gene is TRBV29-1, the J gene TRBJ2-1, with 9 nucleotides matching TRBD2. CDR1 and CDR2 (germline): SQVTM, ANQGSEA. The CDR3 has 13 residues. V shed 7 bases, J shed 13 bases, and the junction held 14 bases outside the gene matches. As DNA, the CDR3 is TGCAGCGGCAATCTAGCGGGGACAGAGACCCAGTTCTTC. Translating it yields CSGNLAGTETQFF.

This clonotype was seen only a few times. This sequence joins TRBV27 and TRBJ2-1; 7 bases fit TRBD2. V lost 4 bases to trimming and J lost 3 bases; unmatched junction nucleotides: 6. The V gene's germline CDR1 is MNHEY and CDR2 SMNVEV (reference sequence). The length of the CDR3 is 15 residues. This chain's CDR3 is CASSSPRTSYNEQFF. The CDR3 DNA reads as TGTGCCAGCAGTTCCCCTAGGACTAGCTACAATGAGCAGTTCTTC.